Reported below is one T cell receptor (beta chain). The antigen is unknown. The CDR3 runs to 21 residues. This sample is part of a study of radiotherapy plus CTLA-4 blockade in lung cancer. Turning to the study itself: With 25% to 35% of patients having disease control, objective responses were seen in approximately 18%. Broader study findings: Dynamics of early blood T cell clones, together with interferon-beta, were reportedly the best predictors of response. Peripheral blood showed expansion of tumor-derived TCR clones after radiotherapy and ipilimumab.

Produced via immunoSEQ multiplex PCR; TCRdb's table is partial and in-frame only. The repertoire includes around 90,000 clones, approximately 83% of them detected once, and 0.65% to 1% sits in the top ten. Enrolled patients, whose metastatic non-small-cell lung cancer was chemo-refractory, received focal radiation plus CTLA-4 blockade with ipilimumab. J is TRBJ2-2 and V is TRBV21-1; the table's D call, TRBD2, was not checked against the DNA. TRBV21-1 is recorded as a pseudogene. Sample: peripheral blood, taken from a patient treated with radiotherapy plus ipilimumab. The receptor comes from a human donor with non-small cell lung cancer who had stable disease on radiotherapy plus ipilimumab. The CDR3 nucleotides are TGTGCCAGCAGCAAAATATTGGTAGGGACTAGCGGAGGCATGGACACCGGGGAGCTGTTTTTT. Protein: CASSKILVGTSGGMDTGELFF.